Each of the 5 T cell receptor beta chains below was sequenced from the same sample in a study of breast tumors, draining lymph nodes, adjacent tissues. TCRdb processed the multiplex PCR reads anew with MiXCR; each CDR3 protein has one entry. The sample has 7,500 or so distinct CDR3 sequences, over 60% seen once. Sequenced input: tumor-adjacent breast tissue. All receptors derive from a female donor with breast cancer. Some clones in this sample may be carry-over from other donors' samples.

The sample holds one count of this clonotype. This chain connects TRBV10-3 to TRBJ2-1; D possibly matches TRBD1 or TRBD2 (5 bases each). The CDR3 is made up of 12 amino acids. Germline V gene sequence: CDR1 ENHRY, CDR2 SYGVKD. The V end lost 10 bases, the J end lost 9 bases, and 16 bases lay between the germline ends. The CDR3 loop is CANGFGGGEQFF. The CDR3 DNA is TGTGCCAACGGGTTTGGTGGGGGTGAGCAGTTCTTC.

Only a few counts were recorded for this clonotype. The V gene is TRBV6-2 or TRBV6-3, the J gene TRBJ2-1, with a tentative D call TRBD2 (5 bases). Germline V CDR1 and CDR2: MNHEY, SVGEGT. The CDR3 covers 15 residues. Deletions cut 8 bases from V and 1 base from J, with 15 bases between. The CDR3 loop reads CASLVGGGSYNEQFF. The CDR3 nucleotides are TGTGCCAGCCTAGTCGGTGGAGGATCCTACAATGAGCAGTTCTTC.

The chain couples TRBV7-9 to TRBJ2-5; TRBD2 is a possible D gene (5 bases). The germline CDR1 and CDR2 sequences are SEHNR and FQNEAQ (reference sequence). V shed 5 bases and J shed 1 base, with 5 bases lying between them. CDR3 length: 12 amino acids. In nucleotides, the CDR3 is TGTGCCAGCAGCCGGGGCCAAGAGACCCAGTACTTC. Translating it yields CASSRGQETQYF.

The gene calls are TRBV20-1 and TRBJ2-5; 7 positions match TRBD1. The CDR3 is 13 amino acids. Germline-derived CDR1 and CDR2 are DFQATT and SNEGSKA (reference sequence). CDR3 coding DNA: TGCAGCTATAGGACAGGACCCCAAGAGACCCAGTACTTC. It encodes CSYRTGPQETQYF.

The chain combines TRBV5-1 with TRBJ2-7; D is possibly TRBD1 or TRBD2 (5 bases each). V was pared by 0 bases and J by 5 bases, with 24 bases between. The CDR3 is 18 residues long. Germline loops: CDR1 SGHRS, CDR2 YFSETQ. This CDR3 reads CASSLATSVSGRVNEQYF. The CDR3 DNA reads TGCGCCAGCAGCTTGGCCACGTCGGTGTCAGGGCGGGTCAACGAGCAGTACTTC.